This passage covers 18 T cell receptor beta chains from one sample sequenced in a study of cytomegalovirus exposure and HLA in healthy donors. This PCR relied on a set of 60 Vbeta primers and 13 Jbeta primers. Profiled with immunoSEQ multiplex PCR; TCRdb holds only in-frame clones, not every one. The table has roughly 200,000 clones, 75% to 85% seen once. Sequencing was done on a sample of PBMCs. The source of these receptors is a woman aged 45-65 years in good health and CMV-seronegative.

This rearrangement joins TRBV29-1 to TRBJ2-2, with unresolved D. V was pared by 5 bases and J by 7 bases, with 14 bases between. This CDR3 is built from 13 residues. Germline V gene sequence: CDR1 SQVTM, CDR2 ANQGSEA. CDR3 DNA sequence: TGCAGCGTTTCTACCTGGGCTAACGGGGAGCTGTTTTTT. Its protein is CSVSTWANGELFF.

The genes are TRBV5-5 and TRBJ1-4; D is undetermined. V was trimmed by 0 bases and J by 4 bases, leaving 7 bases between them. The CDR3 contains 14 residues. CDR1 is SGHKS and CDR2 is YYEKEE in the germline V gene (reference sequence). CDR3 protein: CASSLVQLNEKLFF. DNA for the CDR3: TGTGCCAGCAGCTTGGTACAGCTTAATGAAAAACTGTTTTTT.

For this clone: Different DNA sequences within this sample yield the same CDR3. The chain couples TRBV28 to TRBJ1-2; TRBD1 matches 8 bases. J lost 8 bases, V lost 6 bases, and 8 bases had no gene match. This CDR3 has 13 amino acids. Germline CDR1 and CDR2: MDHEN and SYDVKM. The CDR3 DNA sequence: TGTGCCAGCAGCCGGGACAGGATAGGAGGCTACACCTTC. Residues: CASSRDRIGGYTF.

This clone has only one observation. V is TRBV2 and J is TRBJ2-5, with D maybe TRBD2 (6 bases). V lost 11 bases to trimming and J lost 1 base, with 17 bases between them. The CDR3 has 14 amino acids. Germline values: CDR1 SNHLY, CDR2 FYNNEI. This CDR3 is CAAGLTGLQETQYF. CDR3 in DNA: TGTGCCGCGGGGCTAACGGGACTCCAAGAGACCCAGTACTTC.

This chain connects TRBV7-8 to TRBJ2-3; 8 positions agree with TRBD2. The V segment lost 0 bases and the J segment 5 bases; nucleotides outside the gene matches: 7. The germline gives CDR1 SGHVS, CDR2 FQNEAQ. The CDR3 totals 16 residues. The CDR3 bases are TGTGCCAGCAGCTTAGCCCCAGCGGGAGTAGGAGATACGCAGTATTTT. Its translation: CASSLAPAGVGDTQYF. Using reference TRBV7-8 and TRBJ2-3 for the parts outside the CDR3, the full variable domain is GAGVSQSPRYKVAKRGQDVALRCDPISGHVSLFWYQQALGQGPEFLTYFQNEAQLDKSGLPSDRFFAERPEGSVSTLKIQRTQQEDSAVYLCASSLAPAGVGDTQYFGPGTRLTVL.

This clone was detected once. The chain recombines TRBV20-1 with TRBJ1-2; D gene ambiguous. This CDR3 comprises 11 residues. The germline CDR1 and CDR2 sequences are DFQATT and SNEGSKA (reference sequence). V gave up 2 bases and J gave up 6 bases, with 7 bases separating them. The DNA for the CDR3 is TGCAGTGCTAGATGGAGGGATGGCTACACCTTC. This codes for CSARWRDGYTF.

This clone came up a few times. As DNA, the CDR3 is TGTGCCTGGAGTGTACGGGGACTGGCCCAAGGCGAGCAGTACTTC. Its translation: CAWSVRGLAQGEQYF. The rearrangement links TRBV30 to TRBJ2-7; the D gene is possibly TRBD2 (6 bases). Germline-derived CDR1 and CDR2 are GTSNPN and SVGIG (reference sequence). This CDR3 is 15 amino acids long. Trimming pared 0 bases from V and 6 bases from J, leaving 18 bases between.

This chain links TRBV30 with TRBJ2-7, with 15 positions matching TRBD2. Germline CDR1 is GTSNPN and CDR2 is SVGIG (reference sequence). The CDR3 sequence is 14 residues long. With 4 bases clipped from V and 12 bases from J, the junction kept 10 bases outside the gene matches. The CDR3 is CAWIERGLAGGWYF. CDR3 nucleotide sequence: TGTGCCTGGATCGAACGGGGACTAGCGGGAGGATGGTACTTC.

This sequence joins TRBV4-1 and TRBJ1-5; 7 bases fit TRBD1. CDR1 and CDR2 from the germline V gene are MGHRA and YSYEKL. The CDR3 is 18 residues long. Trimming removed 0 bases from V and 3 bases from J; junction bases left unmatched: 11. The CDR3 nucleotides read TGCGCCAGCAGCCAAGATGTCCCCCACAGGGGCTTCAATCAGCCCCAGCATTTT. It translates to CASSQDVPHRGFNQPQHF.

This chain connects TRBV23-1 to TRBJ2-1, with TRBD2 identical over 7 bases. TRBV23-1 carries the ORF label, with uncertain function. V gave up 0 bases and J gave up 11 bases; unmatched junction bases: 16. CDR3 length equals 17 residues. CDR3 amino acids: CASSQSAIGREKTQQFF. As DNA, the CDR3 is TGCGCCAGCAGTCAATCGGCCATTGGGCGGGAGAAGACCCAGCAGTTCTTC.

V is TRBV10-3 and J is TRBJ2-3; TRBD1 aligns across 10 bases. The CDR3 has 19 amino acids. Losses at the gene ends were 5 bases for V and 2 bases for J; bases not matched to a gene: 16. CDR1 is ENHRY and CDR2 is SYGVKD in the germline V gene. As DNA, the CDR3 is TGTGCCATCAGTTACCAAGGGACAGGGGACGCCCGGACCACAGATACGCAGTATTTT. Translation gives CAISYQGTGDARTTDTQYF.

Note on this clone: Sequence at one end of the junction differs from germline and may be a read error. In the same sample, other DNA sequences code for this CDR3. The J gene is TRBJ1-2, the V gene TRBV10-1; no reliable D call. Per the germline V gene, CDR1 is WNHNN and CDR2 is SYGVQD (reference sequence). There are 12 residues in the CDR3. CDR3 loop: CASSAGFGGYTF. CDR3 nucleotides: TGTGCCAGCAGTGCGGGATTCGGTGGCTACACCTTC.

On this clone itself: Different DNA sequences within this sample yield the same CDR3. This chain connects TRBV6-5 to TRBJ1-1; D is unclear. This CDR3 is built from 12 residues. CDR1 and CDR2 (germline): MNHEY, SVGAGI. V was clipped by 6 bases and J by 3 bases, with 8 bases between them. CDR3 loop: CASSSRYTEAFF. CDR3 nucleotide sequence: TGTGCCAGCAGCTCCAGGTACACTGAAGCTTTCTTT.

The rearrangement joins TRBV29-1 to TRBJ2-4; 10 positions agree with TRBD2. CDR3 size: 13 residues. CDR1 and CDR2 (germline): SQVTM, ANQGSEA. The J segment lost 8 bases and the V segment lost 7 bases, leaving 8 bases of the junction unmatched. The CDR3, as DNA: TGCAGCGGGGGGTCTAGCGGGAGCGACATTCAGTACTTC. Its protein product is CSGGSSGSDIQYF.

The V gene is TRBV6-1, the J gene TRBJ2-1, with 9 bases lining up with TRBD2. Germline CDR1 and CDR2: MNHNS and SASEGT. The V and J ends lost 3 bases and 3 bases, in that order; junction bases with no gene match: 9. The CDR3 loop spans 17 amino acids. The CDR3 spells CASSDNRFSGSYNEQFF. The CDR3 DNA sequence: TGTGCCAGCAGTGATAATCGCTTTAGCGGGAGCTACAATGAGCAGTTCTTC.

V is TRBV27 and J is TRBJ2-1, with D possibly being TRBD2 (5 bases). The germline V and J ends were trimmed by 2 bases and 2 bases, with 19 bases remaining between them. CDR1 and CDR2 (germline): MNHEY, SMNVEV (reference sequence). The CDR3 contains 18 residues. This chain's CDR3 is CASSLPNIVSGTYNEQFF. In nucleotides, the CDR3 is TGTGCCAGCAGTTTACCAAATATTGTATCGGGAACCTACAATGAGCAGTTCTTC.

The V call is TRBV7-2, the J call TRBJ2-1; D is ambiguous. V dropped 2 bases and J dropped 6 bases, with 5 bases sitting between them. Germline CDR1 and CDR2: SGHTA and FQGNSA. The CDR3 length is 12 residues. CDR3 nucleotide sequence: TGTGCCAGCAGCTTATTCGGCAATGAGCAGTTCTTC. Amino acid sequence: CASSLFGNEQFF.

This clone was recorded a few times. The chain joins TRBV7-2 to TRBJ1-1; D unresolved. V was trimmed by 3 bases and J by 4 bases, leaving 21 bases between them. Germline V gene lookup returns CDR1 SGHTA and CDR2 FQGNSA. This CDR3 has 17 residues. The DNA for the CDR3 is TGTGCCAGCAGCTTTTCCCCCCTCGGCAGGACTAGCACTGAAGCTTTCTTT. This codes for CASSFSPLGRTSTEAFF.